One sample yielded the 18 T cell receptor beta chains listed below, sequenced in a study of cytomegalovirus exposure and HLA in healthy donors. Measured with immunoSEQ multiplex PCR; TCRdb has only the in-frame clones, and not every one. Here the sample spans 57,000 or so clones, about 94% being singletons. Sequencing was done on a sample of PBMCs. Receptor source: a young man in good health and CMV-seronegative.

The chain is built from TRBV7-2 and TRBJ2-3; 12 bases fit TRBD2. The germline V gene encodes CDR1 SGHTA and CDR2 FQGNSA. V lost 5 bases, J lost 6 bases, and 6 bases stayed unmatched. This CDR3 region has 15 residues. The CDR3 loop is CASSRTSGVADTQYF. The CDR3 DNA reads TGTGCCAGCAGCCGGACTAGCGGGGTAGCGGATACGCAGTATTTT.

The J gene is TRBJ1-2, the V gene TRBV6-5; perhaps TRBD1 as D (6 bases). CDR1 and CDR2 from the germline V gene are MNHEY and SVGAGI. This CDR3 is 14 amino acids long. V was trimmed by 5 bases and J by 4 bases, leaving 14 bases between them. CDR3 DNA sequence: TGTGCCAGCAGTCCCGGGGGGGCCGTCTATGGCTACACCTTC. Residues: CASSPGGAVYGYTF.

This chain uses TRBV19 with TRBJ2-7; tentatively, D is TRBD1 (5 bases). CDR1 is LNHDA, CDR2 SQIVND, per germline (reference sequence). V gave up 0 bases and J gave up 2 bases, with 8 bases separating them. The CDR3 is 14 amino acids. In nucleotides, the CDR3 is TGTGCCAGTAGTATAGATTTGACAGCCTACGAGCAGTACTTC. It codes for CASSIDLTAYEQYF. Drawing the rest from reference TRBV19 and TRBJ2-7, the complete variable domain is DGGITQSPKYLFRKEGQNVTLSCEQNLNHDAMYWYRQDPGQGLRLIYYSQIVNDFQKGDIAEGYSVSREKKESFPLTVTSAQKNPTAFYLCASSIDLTAYEQYFGPGTRLTVT.

The CDR3, as DNA: TGCAGCGTTGAGGTGACAGGGGGTTCAACCGGGGAGCTGTTTTTT. It codes for CSVEVTGGSTGELFF. The V and J genes are TRBV29-1 and TRBJ2-2; 9 nucleotides line up with TRBD1. The CDR3 is 15 residues long. The germline CDR1 and CDR2 sequences are SQVTM and ANQGSEA. Unmatched junction bases numbered 7, after V lost 3 bases and J lost 5 bases.

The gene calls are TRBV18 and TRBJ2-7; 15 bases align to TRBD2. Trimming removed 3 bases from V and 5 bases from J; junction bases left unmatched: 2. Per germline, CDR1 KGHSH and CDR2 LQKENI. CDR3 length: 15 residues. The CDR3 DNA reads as TGTGCCAGCTCACCGGGGACTAGCGGGAGGAACGAGCAGTACTTC. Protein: CASSPGTSGRNEQYF. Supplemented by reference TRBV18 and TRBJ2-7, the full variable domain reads NAGVMQNPRHLVRRRGQEARLRCSPMKGHSHVYWYRQLPEEGLKFMVYLQKENIIDESGMPKERFSAEFPKEGPSILRIQQVVRGDSAAYFCASSPGTSGRNEQYFGPGTRLTVT.

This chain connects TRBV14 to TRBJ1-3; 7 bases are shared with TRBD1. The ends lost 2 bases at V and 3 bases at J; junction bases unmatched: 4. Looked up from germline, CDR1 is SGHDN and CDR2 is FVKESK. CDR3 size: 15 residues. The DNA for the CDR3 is TGTGCCAGCAGCCAAAAACAGGGGTATGGAAACACCATATATTTT. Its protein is CASSQKQGYGNTIYF. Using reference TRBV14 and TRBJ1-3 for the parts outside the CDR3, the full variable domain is EAGVTQFPSHSVIEKGQTVTLRCDPISGHDNLYWYRRVMGKEIKFLLHFVKESKQDESGMPNNRFLAERTGGTYSTLKVQPAELEDSGVYFCASSQKQGYGNTIYFGEGSWLTVV.

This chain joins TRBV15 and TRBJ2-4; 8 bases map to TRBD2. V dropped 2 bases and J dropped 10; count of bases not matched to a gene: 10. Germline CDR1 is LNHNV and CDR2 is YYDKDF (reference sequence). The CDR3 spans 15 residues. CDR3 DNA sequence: TGTGCCACCAGCAGACCCCCCACGACGGGGGGGATTCAGTACTTC. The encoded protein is CATSRPPTTGGIQYF. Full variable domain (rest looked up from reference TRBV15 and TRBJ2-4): DAMVIQNPRYQVTQFGKPVTLSCSQTLNHNVMYWYQQKSSQAPKLLFHYYDKDFNNEADTPDNFQSRRPNTSFCFLDIRSPGLGDTAMYLCATSRPPTTGGIQYFGAGTRLSVL.

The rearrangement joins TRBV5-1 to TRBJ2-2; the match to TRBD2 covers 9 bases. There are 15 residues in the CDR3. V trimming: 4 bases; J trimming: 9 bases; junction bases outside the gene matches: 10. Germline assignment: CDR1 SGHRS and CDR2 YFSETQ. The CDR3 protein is CASSPQEAGGWELFF. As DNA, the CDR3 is TGCGCCAGCAGCCCCCAAGAAGCGGGAGGTTGGGAGCTGTTTTTT.

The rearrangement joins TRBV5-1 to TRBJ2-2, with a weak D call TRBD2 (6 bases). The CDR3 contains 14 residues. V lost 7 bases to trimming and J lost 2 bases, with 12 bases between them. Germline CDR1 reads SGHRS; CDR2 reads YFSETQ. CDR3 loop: CASEEGPNTGELFF. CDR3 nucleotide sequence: TGCGCCAGCGAGGAGGGGCCCAACACCGGGGAGCTGTTTTTT.

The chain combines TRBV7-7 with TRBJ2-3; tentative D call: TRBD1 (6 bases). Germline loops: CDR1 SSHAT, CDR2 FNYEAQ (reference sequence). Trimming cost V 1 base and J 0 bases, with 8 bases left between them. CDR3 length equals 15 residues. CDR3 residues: CASSLGTASTDTQYF. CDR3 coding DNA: TGTGCCAGCAGCTTAGGGACAGCTAGCACAGATACGCAGTATTTT.

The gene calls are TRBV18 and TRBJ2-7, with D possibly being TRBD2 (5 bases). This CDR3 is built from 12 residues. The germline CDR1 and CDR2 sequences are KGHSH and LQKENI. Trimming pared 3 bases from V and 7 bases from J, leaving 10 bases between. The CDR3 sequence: CASSPTREEQYF. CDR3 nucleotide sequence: TGTGCCAGCTCACCCACTAGGGAAGAGCAGTACTTC.

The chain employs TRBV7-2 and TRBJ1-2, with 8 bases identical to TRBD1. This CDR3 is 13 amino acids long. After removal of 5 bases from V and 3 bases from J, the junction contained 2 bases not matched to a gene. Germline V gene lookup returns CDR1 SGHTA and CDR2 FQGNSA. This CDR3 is CASSPQGDYGYTF. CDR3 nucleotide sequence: TGTGCCAGCAGCCCACAGGGGGACTATGGCTACACCTTC.

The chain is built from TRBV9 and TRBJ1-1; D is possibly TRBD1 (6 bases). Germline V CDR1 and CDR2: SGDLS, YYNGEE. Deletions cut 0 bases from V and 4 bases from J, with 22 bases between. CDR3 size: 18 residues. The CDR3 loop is CASSVAGGRLAGATEAFF. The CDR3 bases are TGTGCCAGCAGCGTAGCGGGGGGGCGCCTGGCAGGGGCCACTGAAGCTTTCTTT. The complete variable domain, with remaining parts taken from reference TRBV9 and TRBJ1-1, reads DSGVTQTPKHLITATGQRVTLRCSPRSGDLSVYWYQQSLDQGLQFLIQYYNGEERAKGNILERFSAQQFPDLHSELNLSSLELGDSALYFCASSVAGGRLAGATEAFFGQGTRLTVV.

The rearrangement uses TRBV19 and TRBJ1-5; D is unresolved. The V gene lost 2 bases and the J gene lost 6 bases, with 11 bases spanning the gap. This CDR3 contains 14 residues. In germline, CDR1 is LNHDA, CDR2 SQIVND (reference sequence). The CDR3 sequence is CASSIMGESQPQHF. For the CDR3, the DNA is TGTGCCAGTAGTATAATGGGAGAAAGTCAGCCCCAGCATTTT. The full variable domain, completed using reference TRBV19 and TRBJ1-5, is DGGITQSPKYLFRKEGQNVTLSCEQNLNHDAMYWYRQDPGQGLRLIYYSQIVNDFQKGDIAEGYSVSREKKESFPLTVTSAQKNPTAFYLCASSIMGESQPQHFGDGTRLSIL.

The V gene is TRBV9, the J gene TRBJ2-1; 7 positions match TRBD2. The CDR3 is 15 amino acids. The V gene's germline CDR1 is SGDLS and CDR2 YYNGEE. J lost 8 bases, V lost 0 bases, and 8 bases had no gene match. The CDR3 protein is CASSVGAGFLHEQFF. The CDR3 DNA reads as TGTGCCAGCAGCGTAGGAGCGGGATTCCTCCATGAGCAGTTCTTC.

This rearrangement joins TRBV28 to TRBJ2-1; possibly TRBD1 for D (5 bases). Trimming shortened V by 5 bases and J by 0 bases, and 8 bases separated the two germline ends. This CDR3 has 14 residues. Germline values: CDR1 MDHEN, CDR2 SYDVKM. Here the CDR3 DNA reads TGTGCCAGCAGTCAAGACAGCTCCTACAATGAGCAGTTCTTC. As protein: CASSQDSSYNEQFF. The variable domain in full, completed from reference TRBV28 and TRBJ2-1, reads DVKVTQSSRYLVKRTGEKVFLECVQDMDHENMFWYRQDPGLGLRLIYFSYDVKMKEKGDIPEGYSVSREKKERFSLILESASTNQTSMYLCASSQDSSYNEQFFGPGTRLTVL.

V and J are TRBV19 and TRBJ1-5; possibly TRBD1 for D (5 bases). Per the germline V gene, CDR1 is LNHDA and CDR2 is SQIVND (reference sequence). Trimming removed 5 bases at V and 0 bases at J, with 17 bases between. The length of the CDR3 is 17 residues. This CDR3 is CASSVSTALNSNQPQHF. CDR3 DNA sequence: TGTGCCAGTAGTGTGTCGACAGCCCTGAATAGCAATCAGCCCCAGCATTTT. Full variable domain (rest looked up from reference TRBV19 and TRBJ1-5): DGGITQSPKYLFRKEGQNVTLSCEQNLNHDAMYWYRQDPGQGLRLIYYSQIVNDFQKGDIAEGYSVSREKKESFPLTVTSAQKNPTAFYLCASSVSTALNSNQPQHFGDGTRLSIL.

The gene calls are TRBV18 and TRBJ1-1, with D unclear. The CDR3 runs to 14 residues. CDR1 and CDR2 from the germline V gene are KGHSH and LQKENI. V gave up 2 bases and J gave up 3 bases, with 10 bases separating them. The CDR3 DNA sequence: TGTGCCAGCTCACCATCGGAGGGAGACACTGAAGCTTTCTTT. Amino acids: CASSPSEGDTEAFF.